Each of the 28 T cell receptor beta chains below was sequenced from the same sample in a study of cytomegalovirus exposure and HLA in healthy donors. The PCR employed 60 Vbeta primers together with 13 Jbeta primers. Profiling relied on immunoSEQ multiplex PCR, and the TCRdb table lists in-frame clones only, not all of them. The sample records roughly 120,000 clones, approximately 75% being singletons. Sequenced sample: PBMCs. The receptors derive from a middle-aged man in good health and CMV-seropositive.

This clone was counted once. The chain uses TRBV5-4 and TRBJ1-1; D is undetermined. This CDR3 contains 14 residues. V was clipped by 3 bases and J by 4 bases, with 13 bases between them. CDR1 and CDR2 from the germline V gene are SGHNT and YYREEE (reference sequence). The CDR3 loop is CASSWRASGTEAFF. The CDR3 bases are TGTGCCAGCAGCTGGAGAGCTTCTGGCACTGAAGCTTTCTTT.

The chain uses TRBV5-1 and TRBJ2-3, with 7 bases aligning to TRBD1. The CDR3 totals 17 residues. CDR1 SGHRS and CDR2 YFSETQ come from the germline V gene. The J segment lost 0 bases and the V segment lost 4 bases, leaving 11 bases of the junction unmatched. CDR3 amino acids: CASSRTPGQVSTDTQYF. The CDR3 coding sequence is TGCGCCAGCAGCCGGACCCCCGGACAGGTCAGCACAGATACGCAGTATTTT.

The V and J genes are TRBV9 and TRBJ1-2; D perhaps matches TRBD1 (6 bases). Germline CDR1 and CDR2: SGDLS and YYNGEE. V lost 0 bases and J 5 bases, leaving 11 bases between the germline ends. This CDR3 spans 14 amino acids. For the CDR3, the DNA is TGTGCCAGCAGCGTAGCCCCGACAGGATATGGCTACACCTTC. Translation: CASSVAPTGYGYTF.

The chain employs TRBV5-4 and TRBJ2-7; D might be TRBD1 (6 bases). Germline assignment: CDR1 SGHNT and CDR2 YYREEE (reference sequence). The CDR3 contains 16 residues. Trimming took 3 bases from V and 2 from J, leaving 18 bases between them. In nucleotides, the CDR3 is TGTGCCAGCAGCTCGGCTGGGACACGGGGACCCTACGAGCAGTACTTC. Translated, it gives CASSSAGTRGPYEQYF.

This chain uses TRBV9 with TRBJ2-3; possibly TRBD1 for D (6 bases). Trimming stripped 5 bases from V and 2 bases from J, with 9 bases between. Germline V gene lookup returns CDR1 SGDLS and CDR2 YYNGEE. The CDR3 has 13 amino acids. CDR3 DNA sequence: TGTGCCAGCAGTCAGGGGCCCACAGATACGCAGTATTTT. Translating it yields CASSQGPTDTQYF.

The rearrangement joins TRBV7-2 to TRBJ1-4, with 7 bases lining up with TRBD1. Germline assignment: CDR1 SGHTA and CDR2 FQGNSA. Losses at the gene ends were 5 bases for V and 7 bases for J; bases not matched to a gene: 7. This CDR3 contains 14 residues. DNA of the CDR3: TGTGCCAGCAGCCCCGACAGGGATGGTGAAAAACTGTTTTTT. This translates into CASSPDRDGEKLFF. The full variable domain, completed using reference TRBV7-2 and TRBJ1-4, is GAGVSQSPSNKVTEKGKDVELRCDPISGHTALYWYRQSLGQGLEFLIYFQGNSAPDKSGLPSDRFSAERTGGSVSTLTIQRTQQEDSAVYLCASSPDRDGEKLFFGSGTQLSVL.

The rearrangement links TRBV11-2 to TRBJ2-7; 9 positions match TRBD1. The CDR3 is 12 residues long. J was trimmed by 5 bases and V by 4 bases; bases with no gene match: 0. Germline CDR1 is SGHAT and CDR2 is FQNNGV. The CDR3 DNA sequence: TGTGCCAGCAGCTGGGACAGGGACGAGCAGTACTTC. As protein: CASSWDRDEQYF.

The chain uses TRBV10-3 and TRBJ1-2, with D possibly TRBD1 on 6 matching bases. V was clipped by 3 bases and J by 2 bases, with 22 bases between them. The CDR3 covers 18 residues. Germline values: CDR1 ENHRY, CDR2 SYGVKD. CDR3 nucleotides: TGTGCCATCAGTGACCCCGTTGGCAGGGGTACCTTGAACTATGGCTACACCTTC. Its translation is CAISDPVGRGTLNYGYTF.

The gene calls are TRBV28 and TRBJ2-1; 7 nucleotides align to TRBD2. Germline lookup yields CDR1 MDHEN and CDR2 SYDVKM. Trimming cost V 8 bases and J 12 bases; bases outside gene matches: 28. This CDR3 region has 18 residues. Here the CDR3 reads CASYPSGVGSGLPNGQFF. The CDR3 nucleotides are TGTGCCAGCTATCCAAGCGGGGTGGGGAGTGGGCTACCTAACGGGCAGTTCTTC.

This chain joins TRBV7-9 and TRBJ2-3, with D perhaps TRBD2 (6 bases). CDR1 SEHNR and CDR2 FQNEAQ come from the germline V gene (reference sequence). The CDR3 extends over 16 amino acids. V lost 5 bases, J lost 4 bases, and 19 bases lay in between. Here the CDR3 DNA reads TGTGCCAGCAGCCTAGGGGACGTCTGGGGGGCAGATACGCAGTATTTT. This translates into CASSLGDVWGADTQYF. The whole variable domain, filled in from reference TRBV7-9 and TRBJ2-3, reads DTGVSQNPRHKITKRGQNVTFRCDPISEHNRLYWYRQTLGQGPEFLTYFQNEAQLEKSRLLSDRFSAERPKGSFSTLEIQRTEQGDSAMYLCASSLGDVWGADTQYFGPGTRLTVL.

This chain uses TRBV5-4 with TRBJ2-5, with 8 bases aligning to TRBD1. Matching the DNA end better, TRBJ2-7 makes the J call doubtful. The CDR3 contains 14 residues. Per the germline V gene, CDR1 is SGHNT and CDR2 is YYREEE (reference sequence). CDR3 nucleotide sequence: TGTGCCAGCAGCTTCCCAGGGGGCCTTTCCGAGCAGTACTTC. This sequence encodes CASSFPGGLSEQYF.

V usage is TRBV2 and J usage is TRBJ2-7; TRBD2 matches at 10 bases. The junction had 8 bases not matched to a gene; V was cut back by 5 bases and J by 4 bases. The CDR3 runs 15 residues. CDR1 is SNHLY and CDR2 is FYNNEI in the germline V gene. CDR3 DNA sequence: TGTGCCAGCAGTCCGACTAAGCGGGGGGGGTACGAGCAGTACTTC. Protein: CASSPTKRGGYEQYF.

CDR3 protein: CASSPRVQNTEAFF. The CDR3 DNA reads as TGTGCCAGCAGTCCCAGGGTTCAGAACACTGAAGCTTTCTTT. This rearrangement joins TRBV9 to TRBJ1-1; tentatively, D is TRBD1 (5 bases). This CDR3 has 14 residues. V lost 5 bases, J lost 1 base, and 12 bases lay in between. Germline assignment: CDR1 SGDLS and CDR2 YYNGEE.

The chain couples TRBV6-5 to TRBJ2-5; TRBD2 agrees at 9 bases. The CDR3 extends over 13 amino acids. The germline CDR1 and CDR2 sequences are MNHEY and SVGAGI. J gave up 11 bases and V 8 bases, and 12 bases lay outside the gene matches. The CDR3 region is CASSRGGFSQQYF. CDR3 in DNA: TGTGCCAGCTCGCGGGGGGGATTTTCTCAGCAGTACTTC.

The chain is built from TRBV7-9 and TRBJ2-5; weak D call: TRBD1 (6 bases). Trimming shortened V by 5 bases and J by 3 bases, and 13 bases separated the two germline ends. CDR3 length equals 14 residues. Germline V gene data show CDR1 as SEHNR and CDR2 as FQNEAQ (reference sequence). In nucleotides, the CDR3 is TGTGCCAGCAGCGACGCCAGGGGCAAAGAGACCCAGTACTTC. Protein sequence: CASSDARGKETQYF.

This clone has more than one count but fewer than ten. Other DNA sequences in the sample encode the same CDR3. This sequence joins TRBV7-9 and TRBJ1-1, with a possible D match to TRBD1 (5 bases). The V gene's germline CDR1 is SEHNR and CDR2 FQNEAQ (reference sequence). V lost 1 base, J lost 6 bases, and 6 bases lay in between. The CDR3 has 12 amino acids. CDR3 in amino acids: CASSLEGAEAFF. The CDR3 DNA reads as TGTGCCAGCAGCTTAGAAGGGGCTGAAGCTTTCTTT.

Of note for this clone: A junction end diverges from the germline sequence, so it may reflect a read error. This rearrangement joins TRBV7-7 to TRBJ2-5, with 10 bases lining up with TRBD2. The CDR3 consists of 14 residues. Germline CDR1 and CDR2: SSHAT and FNYEAQ (reference sequence). CDR3 coding DNA: TGTGCTAGCAGCTCGGGACTAGCGACGAAGACCCAGTACTTC. The encoded protein is CASSSGLATKTQYF.

The V gene is TRBV10-3, the J gene TRBJ2-2, with D hard to call. With 3 bases removed from V and 4 bases from J, the gap between germline ends came to 6 bases. This CDR3 spans 13 amino acids. Germline values: CDR1 ENHRY, CDR2 SYGVKD. The CDR3 coding sequence is TGTGCCATCAGTGACGTGGCCACCGGGGAGCTGTTTTTT. Its protein is CAISDVATGELFF.

The chain is built from TRBV5-6 and TRBJ1-2; 11 nucleotides agree with TRBD1. V lost 5 bases and J lost 4; bases outside the gene matches: 4. CDR3 length: 14 amino acids. The germline gives CDR1 SGHDT, CDR2 YYEEEE. This CDR3 reads CASRAGTGGYGYTF. The CDR3 nucleotides read TGTGCCAGCAGGGCTGGGACAGGGGGCTATGGCTACACCTTC.

The DNA for the CDR3 is TGTGCCAGCAGGAAGGAGACCTACGAGCAGTACTTC. Protein: CASRKETYEQYF. The chain uses TRBV28 and TRBJ2-7; D not certain. CDR1 is MDHEN, CDR2 SYDVKM, per germline. Trimming removed 6 bases at V and 2 bases at J, with 8 bases between. The CDR3 runs 12 residues. Supplemented by reference TRBV28 and TRBJ2-7, the full variable domain reads DVKVTQSSRYLVKRTGEKVFLECVQDMDHENMFWYRQDPGLGLRLIYFSYDVKMKEKGDIPEGYSVSREKKERFSLILESASTNQTSMYLCASRKETYEQYFGPGTRLTVT.

The chain recombines TRBV7-7 with TRBJ2-5; 8 nucleotides line up with TRBD1. V was pared by 5 bases and J by 2 bases, with 1 base of the junction left unmatched. Germline lookup yields CDR1 SSHAT and CDR2 FNYEAQ (reference sequence). The CDR3 sequence is 13 residues long. The CDR3 loop reads CASSRQGQETQYF. The CDR3, as DNA: TGTGCCAGCAGCCGACAGGGGCAAGAGACCCAGTACTTC.

This rearrangement joins TRBV7-9 to TRBJ1-1; the D is unclear. Germline CDR1 is SEHNR and CDR2 is FQNEAQ (reference sequence). This CDR3 is 17 amino acids long. Trimming pared 2 bases from V and 1 base from J, leaving 17 bases between. The DNA of the CDR3 is TGTGCCAGCAGCTTATCGTTTGTTTCCCGAGAGAACACTGAAGCTTTCTTT. It specifies CASSLSFVSRENTEAFF.

The chain carries TRBV7-9 and TRBJ1-4; 9 bases map to TRBD1. Germline V gene data show CDR1 as SEHNR and CDR2 as FQNEAQ (reference sequence). V shed 4 bases and J 8 bases; nucleotides not matched to a gene: 11. The length of the CDR3 is 16 residues. CDR3 DNA: TGTGCCAGCAGCTCCTCCGGGACAGGGCGGGAGGAAAAACTGTTTTTT. It is translated as CASSSSGTGREEKLFF.

The chain recombines TRBV28 with TRBJ1-1, with 10 bases that match TRBD1. CDR1 and CDR2 from the germline V gene are MDHEN and SYDVKM. The CDR3 covers 17 residues. J gave up 3 bases and V 5 bases, and 12 bases lay outside the gene matches. CDR3 residues: CASSPSPGQGSYTEAFF. The CDR3 bases are TGTGCCAGCAGTCCCTCACCGGGACAGGGGTCGTACACTGAAGCTTTCTTT.

This clone has just one count. The chain recombines TRBV19 with TRBJ1-5, with 8 bases aligning to TRBD1. This CDR3 region has 15 residues. Losses at the gene ends were 2 bases for V and 7 bases for J; bases not matched to a gene: 7. Germline loops: CDR1 LNHDA, CDR2 SQIVND (reference sequence). CDR3 amino acids: CASSITRQGRQPQHF. The CDR3 coding sequence is TGTGCCAGTAGTATAACGAGACAGGGGCGGCAGCCCCAGCATTTT.

The chain carries TRBV7-2 and TRBJ2-5; tentatively, D is TRBD2 (6 bases). CDR3 size: 16 residues. Trimming shortened V by 1 base and J by 4 bases, and 16 bases separated the two germline ends. Germline CDR1 and CDR2: SGHTA and FQGNSA. The CDR3 region has the DNA TGTGCCAGCAGCTTAGAGTTAGGACTGGGGGGAGAGACCCAGTACTTC. This sequence encodes CASSLELGLGGETQYF.

This clone was counted a few times. The genes are TRBV7-9 and TRBJ2-5, with 9 positions matching TRBD1. CDR1 SEHNR and CDR2 FQNEAQ come from the germline V gene (reference sequence). There are 15 residues in the CDR3. The ends lost 5 bases at V and 3 bases at J; junction bases unmatched: 7. The CDR3 sequence is CASSNYRDREETQYF. The CDR3 nucleotides are TGTGCCAGCAGCAACTACCGGGACAGGGAAGAGACCCAGTACTTC.

V is TRBV7-9 and J is TRBJ1-4; D is unresolved. This CDR3 is built from 14 residues. The V end was cut by 5 bases, the J end by 8 bases, with 15 bases between. Germline V lookup: CDR1 SEHNR, CDR2 FQNEAQ (reference sequence). CDR3 sequence (DNA): TGTGCCAGCAGCCCCCCAGGTATTCGAGAAAAACTGTTTTTT. Protein: CASSPPGIREKLFF.